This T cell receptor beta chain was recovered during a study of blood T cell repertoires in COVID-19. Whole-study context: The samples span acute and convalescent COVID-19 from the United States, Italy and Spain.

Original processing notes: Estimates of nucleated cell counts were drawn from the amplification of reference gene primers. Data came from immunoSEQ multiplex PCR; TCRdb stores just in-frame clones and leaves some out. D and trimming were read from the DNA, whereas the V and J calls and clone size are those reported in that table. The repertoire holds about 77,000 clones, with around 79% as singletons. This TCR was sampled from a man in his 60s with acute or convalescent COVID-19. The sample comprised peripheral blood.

CDR3: CASSPQRGDTIYF. In DNA, the CDR3 is TGTGCCAGCAGCCCCCAGCGAGGAGACACCATATATTTT. The genes are TRBV5-6 and TRBJ1-3; D remains unclear. Germline CDR1 SGHDT, CDR2 YYEEEE. The CDR3 is 13 residues long. The ends were cut back, 4 bases at V and 8 bases at J, with 13 bases in the middle.